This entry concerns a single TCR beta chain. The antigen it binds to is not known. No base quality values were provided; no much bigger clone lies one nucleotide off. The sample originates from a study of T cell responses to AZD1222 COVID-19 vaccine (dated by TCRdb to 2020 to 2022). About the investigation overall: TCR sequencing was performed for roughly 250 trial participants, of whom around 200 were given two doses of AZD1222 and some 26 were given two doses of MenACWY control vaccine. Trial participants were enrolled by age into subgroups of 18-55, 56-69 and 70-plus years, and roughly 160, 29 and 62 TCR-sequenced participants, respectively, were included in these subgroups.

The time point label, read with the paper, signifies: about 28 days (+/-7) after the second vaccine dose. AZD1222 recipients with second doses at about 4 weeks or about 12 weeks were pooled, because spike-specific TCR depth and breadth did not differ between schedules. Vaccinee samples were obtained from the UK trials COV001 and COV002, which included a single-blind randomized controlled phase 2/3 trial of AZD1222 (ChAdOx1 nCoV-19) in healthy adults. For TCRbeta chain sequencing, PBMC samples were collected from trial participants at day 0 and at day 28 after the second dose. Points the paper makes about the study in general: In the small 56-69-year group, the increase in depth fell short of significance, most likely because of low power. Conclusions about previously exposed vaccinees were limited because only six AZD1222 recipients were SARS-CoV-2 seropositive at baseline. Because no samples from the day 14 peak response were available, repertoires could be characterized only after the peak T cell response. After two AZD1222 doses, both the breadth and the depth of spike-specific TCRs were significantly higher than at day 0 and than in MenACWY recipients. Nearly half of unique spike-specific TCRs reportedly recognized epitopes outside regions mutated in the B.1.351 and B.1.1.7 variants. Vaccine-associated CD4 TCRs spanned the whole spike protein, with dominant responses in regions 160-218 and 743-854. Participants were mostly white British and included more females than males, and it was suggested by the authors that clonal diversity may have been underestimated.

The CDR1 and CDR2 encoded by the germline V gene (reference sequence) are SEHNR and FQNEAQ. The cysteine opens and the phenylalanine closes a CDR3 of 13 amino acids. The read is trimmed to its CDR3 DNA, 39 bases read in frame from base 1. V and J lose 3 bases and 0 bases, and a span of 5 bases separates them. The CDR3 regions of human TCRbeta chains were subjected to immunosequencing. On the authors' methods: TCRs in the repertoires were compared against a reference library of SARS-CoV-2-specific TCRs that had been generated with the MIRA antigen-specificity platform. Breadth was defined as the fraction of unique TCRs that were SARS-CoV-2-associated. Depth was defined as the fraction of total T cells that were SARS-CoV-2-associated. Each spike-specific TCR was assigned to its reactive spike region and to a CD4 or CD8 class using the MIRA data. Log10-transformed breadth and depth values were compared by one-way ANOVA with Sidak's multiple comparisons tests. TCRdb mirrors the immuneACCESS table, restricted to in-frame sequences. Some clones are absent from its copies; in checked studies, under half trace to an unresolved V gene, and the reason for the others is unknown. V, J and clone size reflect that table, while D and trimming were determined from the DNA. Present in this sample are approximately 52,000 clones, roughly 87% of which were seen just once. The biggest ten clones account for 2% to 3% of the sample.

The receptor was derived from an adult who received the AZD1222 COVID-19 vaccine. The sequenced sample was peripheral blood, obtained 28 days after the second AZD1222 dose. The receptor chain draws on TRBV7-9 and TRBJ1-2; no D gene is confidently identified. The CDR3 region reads CASSLAANYGYTF. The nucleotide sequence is TGTGCCAGCAGCTTGGCAGCTAACTATGGCTACACCTTC.